These T cell receptor beta chains were read from a single sample in a study of shared clonotypes between healthy human individuals. Data came from immunoSEQ multiplex PCR; TCRdb stores just in-frame clones and leaves some out. The repertoire holds approximately 2.5 million clones, with 93% as singletons. Sequenced sample: naive CD4+ T cells from PBMCs. Receptors originate from a man aged 18 to 29 in good health. Some clones in this sample may be carry-over from other donors' samples. CDR3s include the opening cysteine and the closing phenylalanine or tryptophan. Fields, in order: clone size, J gene, V gene, D gene, CDR3 protein, CDR3 DNA. D genes are given only for firm matches. Where a row states a size, it is once, few, many or the class of an expanded clone; other rows omit it.

abundance: -; j_gene: TRBJ2-7; v_gene: TRBV6-5; d_gene: -; CDR3aa: CASRPPRDTYEQYF; CDR3nt: TGTGCCAGCAGACCCCCTCGGGACACTTACGAGCAGTACTTC
abundance: -; j_gene: TRBJ2-1; v_gene: TRBV6-5; d_gene: -; CDR3aa: CASTTDFYNEQFF; CDR3nt: TGTGCCAGCACCACGGACTTCTACAATGAGCAGTTCTTC
abundance: -; j_gene: TRBJ2-1; v_gene: TRBV6-1; d_gene: -; CDR3aa: CASSERTYPRNEQFF; CDR3nt: TGTGCCAGCAGTGAACGGACCTACCCGAGGAATGAGCAGTTCTTC
abundance: once; j_gene: TRBJ2-6; v_gene: TRBV4-3; d_gene: -; CDR3aa: CASSHVGGSRSGANVLTF; CDR3nt: TGCGCCAGCAGCCACGTTGGCGGGTCCCGCTCTGGGGCCAACGTCCTGACTTTC
abundance: -; j_gene: TRBJ2-5; v_gene: TRBV2; d_gene: -; CDR3aa: CASTQYQETQYF; CDR3nt: TGTGCCAGCACTCAATACCAAGAGACCCAGTACTTC
abundance: -; j_gene: TRBJ1-1; v_gene: TRBV11-1; d_gene: -; CDR3aa: CASSPEGGGATNTEAFF; CDR3nt: TGTGCCAGCAGCCCCGAGGGAGGCGGCGCGACGAACACTGAAGCTTTCTTT
abundance: -; j_gene: TRBJ2-1; v_gene: TRBV4-2; d_gene: TRBD2; CDR3aa: CASSQGSLAGTRSYNEQFF; CDR3nt: TGTGCCAGCAGCCAAGGGAGTCTAGCGGGCACCCGCTCCTACAATGAGCAGTTCTTC
abundance: -; j_gene: TRBJ2-7; v_gene: TRBV6-5; d_gene: -; CDR3aa: CASSYGQGGTYEQYF; CDR3nt: TGTGCCAGCAGTTATGGGCAGGGAGGAACCTACGAGCAGTACTTC
abundance: -; j_gene: TRBJ2-7; v_gene: TRBV5-1; d_gene: -; CDR3aa: CASSLAEYGRTQYF; CDR3nt: TGCGCCAGCAGCTTGGCCGAATACGGGCGCACGCAGTACTTC
abundance: -; j_gene: TRBJ1-5; v_gene: TRBV28; d_gene: -; CDR3aa: CASSLFGRSNQPQHF; CDR3nt: TGTGCCAGCAGTTTGTTCGGGAGATCCAATCAGCCCCAGCATTTT
abundance: -; j_gene: TRBJ2-1; v_gene: TRBV28; d_gene: -; CDR3aa: CASRSRGMYYNEQFF; CDR3nt: TGTGCCAGCAGGTCCCGCGGGATGTATTACAATGAGCAGTTCTTC
abundance: once; j_gene: TRBJ2-7; v_gene: TRBV7-9; d_gene: -; CDR3aa: CASTRAGKAYEQYF; CDR3nt: TGTGCCAGCACGCGGGCTGGGAAAGCCTACGAGCAGTACTTC
abundance: -; j_gene: TRBJ1-2; v_gene: TRBV10-3; d_gene: -; CDR3aa: CAISERGAYGYTF; CDR3nt: TGTGCCATCAGTGAGAGGGGAGCCTATGGCTACACCTTC
abundance: -; j_gene: TRBJ1-1; v_gene: TRBV6-5; d_gene: -; CDR3aa: CASSLSGANTEAFF; CDR3nt: TGTGCCAGCAGTTTGTCAGGGGCGAACACTGAAGCTTTCTTT
abundance: -; j_gene: TRBJ2-7; v_gene: TRBV5-4; d_gene: TRBD2; CDR3aa: CASSAGLALYEQYF; CDR3nt: TGTGCCAGCAGCGCGGGACTAGCGCTCTACGAGCAGTACTTC
abundance: -; j_gene: TRBJ1-1; v_gene: TRBV28; d_gene: TRBD1; CDR3aa: CASRRGTVNTEAFF; CDR3nt: TGTGCCAGCAGACGGGGGACAGTGAACACTGAAGCTTTCTTT
abundance: -; j_gene: TRBJ2-6; v_gene: TRBV4-3; d_gene: -; CDR3aa: CASSQGGGTGHHSGANVLTF; CDR3nt: TGCGCCAGCAGCCAGGGAGGGGGAACGGGACACCACTCTGGGGCCAACGTCCTGACTTTC
abundance: -; j_gene: TRBJ2-1; v_gene: TRBV2; d_gene: -; CDR3aa: CASSRPRSSYNEQFF; CDR3nt: TGTGCCAGCAGTCGACCCAGGAGCTCCTACAATGAGCAGTTCTTC
abundance: -; j_gene: TRBJ2-7; v_gene: TRBV30; d_gene: TRBD2; CDR3aa: CAWSVWTSGKGYEQYF; CDR3nt: TGTGCCTGGAGTGTGTGGACTAGCGGGAAAGGGTACGAGCAGTACTTC
abundance: -; j_gene: TRBJ1-3; v_gene: TRBV7-2; d_gene: -; CDR3aa: CASSVQILSSGNTIYF; CDR3nt: TGTGCCAGCAGCGTACAGATTCTGAGCTCTGGAAACACCATATATTTT
abundance: -; j_gene: TRBJ1-4; v_gene: TRBV27; d_gene: -; CDR3aa: CASSLFSAGNEKLFF; CDR3nt: TGTGCCAGCAGTTTATTTTCGGCGGGGAACGAAAAACTGTTTTTT
abundance: -; j_gene: TRBJ1-1; v_gene: TRBV18; d_gene: TRBD1; CDR3aa: CASSPFVQGADTEAFF; CDR3nt: TGTGCCAGCTCACCATTTGTACAGGGGGCGGACACTGAAGCTTTCTTT
abundance: few; j_gene: TRBJ1-2; v_gene: TRBV28; d_gene: -; CDR3aa: CASSAGGYGYTF; CDR3nt: TGTGCCAGCTCCGCGGGAGGCTATGGCTACACCTTC
abundance: -; j_gene: TRBJ2-3; v_gene: TRBV7-3; d_gene: -; CDR3aa: CASSLMGHSTDTQYF; CDR3nt: TGTGCCAGCAGCTTAATGGGGCACAGCACAGATACGCAGTATTTT
abundance: -; j_gene: TRBJ2-5; v_gene: TRBV30; d_gene: TRBD2; CDR3aa: CAWSVLERGTQYF; CDR3nt: TGTGCCTGGAGTGTCCTTGAGCGGGGGACCCAGTACTTC
abundance: -; j_gene: TRBJ2-5; v_gene: TRBV9; d_gene: -; CDR3aa: CASSVGVEETQYF; CDR3nt: TGTGCCAGCAGCGTAGGGGTGGAAGAGACCCAGTACTTC
abundance: -; j_gene: TRBJ1-5; v_gene: TRBV19; d_gene: -; CDR3aa: CASSSERNQPQHF; CDR3nt: TGTGCCAGTAGCAGTGAGCGCAATCAGCCCCAGCATTTT
abundance: -; j_gene: TRBJ2-7; v_gene: TRBV5-1; d_gene: TRBD1; CDR3aa: CASSFGPRTGIYEQYF; CDR3nt: TGCGCCAGCAGCTTTGGCCCTAGGACAGGGATCTACGAGCAGTACTTC
abundance: -; j_gene: TRBJ1-5; v_gene: TRBV30; d_gene: -; CDR3aa: CAFRPQHF; CDR3nt: TGTGCTTTTAGACCCCAGCATTTT
abundance: few; j_gene: TRBJ1-2; v_gene: TRBV7-9; d_gene: -; CDR3aa: CASSMTGPWGYTF; CDR3nt: TGTGCCAGCAGCATGACAGGCCCCTGGGGCTACACCTTC
abundance: -; j_gene: TRBJ2-7; v_gene: TRBV28; d_gene: TRBD1; CDR3aa: CASSPWTGNYEQYF; CDR3nt: TGTGCCAGCAGTCCCTGGACAGGAAACTACGAGCAGTACTTC
abundance: -; j_gene: TRBJ2-2; v_gene: TRBV7-2; d_gene: TRBD1; CDR3aa: CASATGPTGELFF; CDR3nt: TGTGCCAGCGCGACAGGGCCTACCGGGGAGCTGTTTTTT
abundance: -; j_gene: TRBJ2-7; v_gene: TRBV4-1; d_gene: TRBD1; CDR3aa: CASSRAQARGTYKFYEQYF; CDR3nt: TGCGCCAGCAGCCGGGCCCAGGCCAGGGGGACCTATAAGTTCTACGAGCAGTACTTC
abundance: -; j_gene: TRBJ2-6; v_gene: TRBV7-6; d_gene: -; CDR3aa: CASSSSSGANVLTF; CDR3nt: TGTGCCAGCAGTTCGAGCTCTGGGGCCAACGTCCTGACTTTC
abundance: -; j_gene: TRBJ1-5; v_gene: TRBV18; d_gene: -; CDR3aa: CASSRGGSDQPQHF; CDR3nt: TGTGCCAGCTCTCGTGGGGGGTCGGATCAGCCCCAGCATTTT
abundance: -; j_gene: TRBJ2-5; v_gene: TRBV2; d_gene: -; CDR3aa: CASQPEETQYF; CDR3nt: TGTGCCAGCCAACCCGAAGAGACCCAGTACTTC
abundance: -; j_gene: TRBJ2-7; v_gene: TRBV7-6; d_gene: -; CDR3aa: CASSLDPGVEQYF; CDR3nt: TGTGCCAGCAGCTTAGACCCGGGGGTCGAGCAGTACTTC
abundance: -; j_gene: TRBJ2-1; v_gene: TRBV4-3; d_gene: -; CDR3aa: CASSQDSFSALQSILYNEQFF; CDR3nt: TGCGCCAGCAGCCAAGATTCTTTTTCGGCGCTCCAGTCGATCCTTTACAATGAGCAGTTCTTC
abundance: -; j_gene: TRBJ1-2; v_gene: TRBV30; d_gene: -; CDR3aa: CAWSVDGLNYGYTF; CDR3nt: TGTGCCTGGAGTGTCGACGGGTTAAACTATGGCTACACCTTC